A selection of T cell receptor beta chains follows, all from one sample in a study of patients and donors after allogeneic stem cell transplantation. Using its own MiXCR run on the RT-PCR reads, TCRdb lists one record per CDR3 protein. The sample lists over 400,000 distinct CDR3 sequences; 16% were seen once. Sequenced: blood, either unsorted or a sorted T cell fraction (not recorded which). The receptors were sampled from a human donor who was either an allogeneic HSCT recipient or a stem cell or donor lymphocyte infusion donor (not recorded which). It is not recorded whose cells these are; they may come from a transplant donor. The CDR3 runs from the conserved cysteine through the conserved F or W. The D gene is left open where the match is weak. Expanded clones are given a class, and other clones once, few, many or no size at all.

CDR3 protein: CASSPVPGQGADNQPQHF
CDR3 DNA: TGTGCCAGCAGTCCAGTCCCGGGACAGGGGGCGGACAATCAGCCCCAGCATTTT
D gene: TRBD1
CDR3 length: 18
clone size: many
V gene: TRBV12-3/TRBV12-4
J gene: TRBJ1-5

CDR3 protein: CASSRLGANGNTIYF
CDR3 DNA: TGTGCCAGCAGTAGATTAGGGGCGAACGGAAACACCATATATTTT
D gene: -
CDR3 length: 15
clone size: -
V gene: TRBV9
J gene: TRBJ1-3

CDR3 protein: CASSTPNTGELFF
CDR3 DNA: TGTGCCAGCAGCACCCCGAACACCGGGGAGCTGTTTTTT
D gene: -
CDR3 length: 13
clone size: many
V gene: TRBV6-1
J gene: TRBJ2-2

CDR3 protein: CASSLSGQSSYNEQFF
CDR3 DNA: TGTGCCAGCTCGCTTTCCGGACAGAGCTCCTACAATGAGCAGTTCTTC
D gene: -
CDR3 length: 16
clone size: -
V gene: TRBV18
J gene: TRBJ2-1

CDR3 protein: CASSGLGPSGADTQYF
CDR3 DNA: TGTGCCAGCAGTGGCTTAGGACCCTCCGGGGCAGATACGCAGTATTTT
D gene: -
CDR3 length: 16
clone size: many
V gene: TRBV12-3/TRBV12-4
J gene: TRBJ2-3

CDR3 protein: CASRRGVSSNQPQHF
CDR3 DNA: TGTGCCAGCAGAAGGGGGGTTTCGAGCAATCAGCCCCAGCATTTT
D gene: -
CDR3 length: 15
clone size: -
V gene: TRBV2
J gene: TRBJ1-5

CDR3 protein: CASSKGVHRVKPQHF
CDR3 DNA: TGTGCCAGCAGCAAAGGGGTCCACAGGGTGAAGCCCCAGCATTTT
D gene: -
CDR3 length: 15
clone size: -
V gene: TRBV21-1
J gene: TRBJ1-5

CDR3 protein: CASSKVGVEYNEQFF
CDR3 DNA: TGTGCCAGTAGTAAGGTAGGAGTTGAATACAATGAGCAGTTCTTC
D gene: -
CDR3 length: 15
clone size: -
V gene: TRBV19
J gene: TRBJ2-1

CDR3 protein: CASSPGQGKGRREQYF
CDR3 DNA: TGTGCCAGCAGCCCGGGACAGGGAAAGGGCCGGCGCGAGCAGTACTTC
D gene: TRBD1
CDR3 length: 16
clone size: few
V gene: TRBV5-5
J gene: TRBJ2-7

CDR3 protein: CASSTGVNSPLHF
CDR3 DNA: TGTGCCAGCTCAACAGGGGTCAATTCACCCCTCCACTTT
D gene: TRBD1
CDR3 length: 13
clone size: few
V gene: TRBV18
J gene: TRBJ1-6

CDR3 protein: CASSLGQGWYNVQFF
CDR3 DNA: TGCGCCAGCAGCTTGGGGCAGGGGTGGTACAATGTGCAGTTCTTC
D gene: -
CDR3 length: 15
clone size: -
V gene: TRBV5-1
J gene: TRBJ2-1

CDR3 protein: CASSPLRGTSGSHTGELFF
CDR3 DNA: TGTGCCAGCAGCCCACTTAGAGGGACTAGCGGGAGCCACACCGGGGAGCTGTTTTTT
D gene: TRBD2
CDR3 length: 19
clone size: -
V gene: TRBV3-1
J gene: TRBJ2-2

CDR3 protein: CATATGGAYEQYF
CDR3 DNA: TGTGCCACCGCGACAGGGGGGGCCTACGAGCAGTACTTC
D gene: TRBD1
CDR3 length: 13
clone size: few
V gene: TRBV12-3/TRBV12-4
J gene: TRBJ2-7

CDR3 protein: CACYRGSTDTQYF
CDR3 DNA: TGTGCCTGCTACAGGGGGAGCACAGATACGCAGTATTTT
D gene: TRBD1
CDR3 length: 13
clone size: -
V gene: TRBV30
J gene: TRBJ2-3

CDR3 protein: CAGGTTGTFSGANVLTF
CDR3 DNA: TGTGCCGGGGGGACGACAGGGACATTCTCTGGGGCCAACGTCCTGACTTTC
D gene: -
CDR3 length: 17
clone size: few
V gene: TRBV12-3/TRBV12-4
J gene: TRBJ2-6

CDR3 protein: CASSGTGSGNTIYF
CDR3 DNA: TGTGCCAGCAGCGGTACAGGGTCTGGAAACACCATATATTTT
D gene: -
CDR3 length: 14
clone size: few
V gene: TRBV7-9
J gene: TRBJ1-3

CDR3 protein: CASSQDPGRGGTQYF
CDR3 DNA: TGTGCCAGCAGCCAAGACCCCGGGAGAGGGGGGACCCAGTACTTC
D gene: -
CDR3 length: 15
clone size: few
V gene: TRBV3-1
J gene: TRBJ2-5

CDR3 protein: CASSEGAGRQYF
CDR3 DNA: TGTGCCAGCAGTGAAGGGGCAGGGAGACAGTACTTC
D gene: -
CDR3 length: 12
clone size: few
V gene: TRBV2
J gene: TRBJ2-7

CDR3 protein: CASSLIGGGTYEQYF
CDR3 DNA: TGTGCCAGCAGCTTAATTGGAGGGGGCACCTACGAGCAGTACTTC
D gene: -
CDR3 length: 15
clone size: many
V gene: TRBV7-3
J gene: TRBJ2-7

CDR3 protein: CATSDFGTSGQETQYF
CDR3 DNA: TGTGCCACCAGTGATTTTGGGACTAGCGGACAAGAGACCCAGTACTTC
D gene: TRBD2
CDR3 length: 16
clone size: few
V gene: TRBV24-1
J gene: TRBJ2-5

CDR3 protein: CASSVGTDENEKLFF
CDR3 DNA: TGCGCCAGCAGCGTTGGGACGGACGAAAATGAAAAACTGTTTTTT
D gene: -
CDR3 length: 15
clone size: -
V gene: TRBV5-1
J gene: TRBJ1-4

CDR3 protein: CAFLGLRHNYGYTF
CDR3 DNA: TGTGCCTTCTTAGGCCTCCGCCATAACTATGGCTACACCTTC
D gene: -
CDR3 length: 14
clone size: many
V gene: TRBV12-3/TRBV12-4
J gene: TRBJ1-2

CDR3 protein: CASSSTGRGQETQYF
CDR3 DNA: TGTGCCAGCAGCTCCACAGGGAGGGGACAAGAGACCCAGTACTTC
D gene: -
CDR3 length: 15
clone size: many
V gene: TRBV13
J gene: TRBJ2-5

CDR3 protein: CASSLGGEVSEQYF
CDR3 DNA: TGTGCCAGCAGCTTAGGAGGGGAGGTCTCCGAGCAGTACTTC
D gene: -
CDR3 length: 14
clone size: few
V gene: TRBV7-2
J gene: TRBJ2-7

CDR3 protein: CAISENNEVSYEQYF
CDR3 DNA: TGTGCCATCAGTGAGAACAATGAGGTATCCTACGAGCAGTACTTC
D gene: -
CDR3 length: 15
clone size: few
V gene: TRBV10-3
J gene: TRBJ2-7

CDR3 protein: CASSSYLLAGQAGNEQFF
CDR3 DNA: TGTGCCAGCAGTTCGTATCTACTAGCGGGACAGGCAGGGAATGAGCAGTTCTTC
D gene: TRBD2
CDR3 length: 18
clone size: few
V gene: TRBV6-2/TRBV6-3
J gene: TRBJ2-1

CDR3 protein: CASSSPQGNYEQYF
CDR3 DNA: TGTGCCAGCAGTTCCCCGCAGGGTAACTACGAGCAGTACTTC
D gene: -
CDR3 length: 14
clone size: -
V gene: TRBV28
J gene: TRBJ2-7

CDR3 protein: CSALLDRSYGYTF
CDR3 DNA: TGCAGTGCTCTCCTGGACAGGAGCTATGGCTACACCTTC
D gene: TRBD1
CDR3 length: 13
clone size: -
V gene: TRBV20-1
J gene: TRBJ1-2

CDR3 protein: CASSSHFIEGIHQPQHF
CDR3 DNA: TGTGCCAGCAGCTCCCATTTTATTGAGGGGATTCATCAGCCCCAGCATTTT
D gene: -
CDR3 length: 17
clone size: -
V gene: TRBV7-9
J gene: TRBJ1-5

CDR3 protein: CASSPSLRGHDGYTF
CDR3 DNA: TGTGCCAGCAGCCCCTCCCTACGGGGGCACGATGGCTACACCTTC
D gene: -
CDR3 length: 15
clone size: -
V gene: TRBV7-3
J gene: TRBJ1-2

CDR3 protein: CASSLAAPNTGELFF
CDR3 DNA: TGTGCCAGCAGCTTAGCAGCGCCTAACACCGGGGAGCTGTTTTTT
D gene: -
CDR3 length: 15
clone size: -
V gene: TRBV11-1
J gene: TRBJ2-2

CDR3 protein: CASSAGGSTNEQFF
CDR3 DNA: TGTGCCAGCAGCGCGGGCGGGAGTACCAATGAGCAGTTCTTC
D gene: TRBD2
CDR3 length: 14
clone size: few
V gene: TRBV7-2
J gene: TRBJ2-1

CDR3 protein: CASSPPPGTGKTASNYGYTF
CDR3 DNA: TGTGCCAGCAGCCCACCACCCGGGACAGGGAAGACGGCCTCTAACTATGGCTACACCTTC
D gene: TRBD1
CDR3 length: 20
clone size: few
V gene: TRBV11-2
J gene: TRBJ1-2

CDR3 protein: CASSPKSGLQSEAFF
CDR3 DNA: TGTGCCAGCAGCCCCAAATCGGGGCTTCAGAGTGAAGCTTTCTTT
D gene: -
CDR3 length: 15
clone size: -
V gene: TRBV7-3
J gene: TRBJ1-1

CDR3 protein: CAISVRPASSTDTQYF
CDR3 DNA: TGTGCCATCAGTGTTCGGCCGGCTTCTAGCACAGATACGCAGTATTTT
D gene: -
CDR3 length: 16
clone size: few
V gene: TRBV10-3
J gene: TRBJ2-3

CDR3 protein: CASSLGGTTLGRNTEAFF
CDR3 DNA: TGTGCCAGCAGCTTAGGAGGGACTACCCTGGGACGGAACACTGAAGCTTTCTTT
D gene: -
CDR3 length: 18
clone size: -
V gene: TRBV7-7
J gene: TRBJ1-1